The rows below give T cell receptor beta chains drawn from one sample of a study of shared clonotypes between healthy human individuals. Measured with immunoSEQ multiplex PCR; TCRdb has only the in-frame clones, and not every one. In the table there are about 1,500,000 clones, more than 95% of which are singletons. The specimen was naive CD4+ T cells sorted from blood. All receptors come from a young man in good health. The CDR3 runs from the conserved cysteine through the conserved F or W. A D gene is named only where the DNA matches it firmly. Rows give clone size only sometimes, using once, few, many, or a class for an expanded clone.

V	D	J	size	CDR3	DNA
TRBV10-3	-	TRBJ2-3	-	CAAMGRSTDTQYF	TGTGCCGCGATGGGCCGTAGCACAGATACGCAGTATTTT
TRBV2	TRBD1	TRBJ2-7	-	CASNRDSYEQYF	TGTGCCAGCAATCGGGACAGCTACGAGCAGTACTTC
TRBV27	-	TRBJ1-2	-	CASSFRGAHGYTF	TGTGCCAGCAGTTTCCGGGGGGCTCATGGCTACACCTTC
TRBV11-2	TRBD2	TRBJ2-1	-	CASSFTSGSYNEQFF	TGTGCCAGCAGCTTTACTAGCGGGAGTTATAATGAGCAGTTCTTC
TRBV4-3	TRBD2	TRBJ2-1	-	CASSQVPVGLAGARYNEQFF	TGCGCCAGCAGCCAAGTCCCCGTGGGGCTAGCGGGAGCCCGATACAATGAGCAGTTCTTC
TRBV9	-	TRBJ2-1	-	CASSEEDSGSYNEQFF	TGTGCCAGCAGCGAAGAAGATAGCGGTTCCTACAATGAGCAGTTCTTC
TRBV7-2	-	TRBJ2-7	-	CASSLVGPYYEQYF	TGTGCCAGCAGCTTAGTGGGACCCTACTACGAGCAGTACTTC
TRBV30	-	TRBJ2-1	-	CAWRDHNEQFF	TGTGCCTGGAGGGATCACAATGAGCAGTTCTTC
TRBV27	-	TRBJ1-5	-	CASSLMGNQPQHF	TGTGCCAGCAGTTTAATGGGGAATCAGCCCCAGCATTTT
TRBV28	TRBD1	TRBJ1-2	-	CASSLQGQGGYTF	TGTGCCAGCAGTTTACAAGGACAGGGTGGCTACACCTTC
TRBV5-5	-	TRBJ2-6	once	CASSRSGANVLTF	TGTGCCAGCAGCCGTTCTGGGGCCAACGTCCTGACTTTC
TRBV15	-	TRBJ2-7	once	CATSNGGPYEQYF	TGTGCCACCAGCAACGGGGGGCCCTACGAGCAGTACTTC
TRBV19	-	TRBJ2-3	once	CASSIEWNTDTQYF	TGTGCCAGTAGTATAGAGTGGAACACAGATACGCAGTATTTT
TRBV7-2	-	TRBJ1-1	-	CASSLIPEAEAFF	TGTGCCAGCAGCTTAATACCTGAGGCTGAAGCTTTCTTT
TRBV2	TRBD2	TRBJ2-1	-	CASHSVAGGGEQFF	TGTGCCAGCCATTCGGTAGCGGGAGGGGGTGAGCAGTTCTTC